The 4 T cell receptor beta chains below come from one sample, sequenced in a study of radiation and T cells in renal cell carcinoma (dated by TCRdb to the early 2020s). The library was made by the immunoSEQ multiplex PCR assay. The clones in this table, taken by TCRdb from immuneACCESS, are in-frame only. Not every clone is retained; where verified, under half of the shortfall comes from an unresolved V gene, and the cause of the rest is unknown. The sample table records 40,000 to 60,000 clones; 83% of these occur just once. The ten largest clones add up to about 31% of the sample. The intended sense of this specimen's time point label: baseline pretreatment blood. The treatment or condition label, read with the paper, signifies: 15 Gy SBRT to primary tumor, nephrectomy 4 weeks later. The source material was blood, sampled from a patient whose treatment included radiotherapy and nephrectomy. These receptors were collected from a woman aged 70-85 years with renal cell carcinoma.

J is TRBJ2-5 and V is TRBV5-1; 14 bases match TRBD2. From germline, CDR1 is SGHRS and CDR2 YFSETQ. Trimming removed 2 bases from V and 3 bases from J; junction bases left unmatched: 9. The CDR3 is 18 amino acids. CDR3 in amino acids: CASSFRSTSGGAKETQYF. CDR3 sequence (DNA): TGCGCCAGCAGCTTCAGATCGACTAGCGGGGGGGCGAAAGAGACCCAGTACTTC.

The chain links TRBV18 to TRBJ1-6, with unresolved D. The germline V gene encodes CDR1 KGHSH and CDR2 LQKENI. This CDR3 has 15 amino acids. With 3 bases removed from V and 13 bases from J, the gap between germline ends came to 19 bases. The CDR3 here is CASSPPESPERPLHF. DNA for the CDR3: TGTGCCAGCTCACCCCCCGAATCCCCTGAGCGGCCCCTCCACTTT.

This clone is a singleton in its sample. Other DNA sequences in this sample translate to the same CDR3. The genes are TRBV28 and TRBJ1-2, with D unresolved. V was shortened by 3 bases and J by 1 base, with 6 bases between the two germline ends. The CDR3 totals 13 residues. Germline lookup yields CDR1 MDHEN and CDR2 SYDVKM. CDR3 DNA sequence: TGTGCCAGCAGTTTGACCGGTAACTATGGCTACACCTTC. Its translation is CASSLTGNYGYTF.

This clone was detected a few times. This CDR3 reads CASSIGSGWTEAFF. As DNA, the CDR3 is TGTGCCAGTAGTATTGGGTCAGGTTGGACTGAAGCTTTCTTT. The chain uses TRBV19 and TRBJ1-1; unclear D gene. V lost 3 bases and J lost 5, with 13 bases in between. Germline CDR1 is LNHDA and CDR2 is SQIVND (reference sequence). There are 14 residues in the CDR3.